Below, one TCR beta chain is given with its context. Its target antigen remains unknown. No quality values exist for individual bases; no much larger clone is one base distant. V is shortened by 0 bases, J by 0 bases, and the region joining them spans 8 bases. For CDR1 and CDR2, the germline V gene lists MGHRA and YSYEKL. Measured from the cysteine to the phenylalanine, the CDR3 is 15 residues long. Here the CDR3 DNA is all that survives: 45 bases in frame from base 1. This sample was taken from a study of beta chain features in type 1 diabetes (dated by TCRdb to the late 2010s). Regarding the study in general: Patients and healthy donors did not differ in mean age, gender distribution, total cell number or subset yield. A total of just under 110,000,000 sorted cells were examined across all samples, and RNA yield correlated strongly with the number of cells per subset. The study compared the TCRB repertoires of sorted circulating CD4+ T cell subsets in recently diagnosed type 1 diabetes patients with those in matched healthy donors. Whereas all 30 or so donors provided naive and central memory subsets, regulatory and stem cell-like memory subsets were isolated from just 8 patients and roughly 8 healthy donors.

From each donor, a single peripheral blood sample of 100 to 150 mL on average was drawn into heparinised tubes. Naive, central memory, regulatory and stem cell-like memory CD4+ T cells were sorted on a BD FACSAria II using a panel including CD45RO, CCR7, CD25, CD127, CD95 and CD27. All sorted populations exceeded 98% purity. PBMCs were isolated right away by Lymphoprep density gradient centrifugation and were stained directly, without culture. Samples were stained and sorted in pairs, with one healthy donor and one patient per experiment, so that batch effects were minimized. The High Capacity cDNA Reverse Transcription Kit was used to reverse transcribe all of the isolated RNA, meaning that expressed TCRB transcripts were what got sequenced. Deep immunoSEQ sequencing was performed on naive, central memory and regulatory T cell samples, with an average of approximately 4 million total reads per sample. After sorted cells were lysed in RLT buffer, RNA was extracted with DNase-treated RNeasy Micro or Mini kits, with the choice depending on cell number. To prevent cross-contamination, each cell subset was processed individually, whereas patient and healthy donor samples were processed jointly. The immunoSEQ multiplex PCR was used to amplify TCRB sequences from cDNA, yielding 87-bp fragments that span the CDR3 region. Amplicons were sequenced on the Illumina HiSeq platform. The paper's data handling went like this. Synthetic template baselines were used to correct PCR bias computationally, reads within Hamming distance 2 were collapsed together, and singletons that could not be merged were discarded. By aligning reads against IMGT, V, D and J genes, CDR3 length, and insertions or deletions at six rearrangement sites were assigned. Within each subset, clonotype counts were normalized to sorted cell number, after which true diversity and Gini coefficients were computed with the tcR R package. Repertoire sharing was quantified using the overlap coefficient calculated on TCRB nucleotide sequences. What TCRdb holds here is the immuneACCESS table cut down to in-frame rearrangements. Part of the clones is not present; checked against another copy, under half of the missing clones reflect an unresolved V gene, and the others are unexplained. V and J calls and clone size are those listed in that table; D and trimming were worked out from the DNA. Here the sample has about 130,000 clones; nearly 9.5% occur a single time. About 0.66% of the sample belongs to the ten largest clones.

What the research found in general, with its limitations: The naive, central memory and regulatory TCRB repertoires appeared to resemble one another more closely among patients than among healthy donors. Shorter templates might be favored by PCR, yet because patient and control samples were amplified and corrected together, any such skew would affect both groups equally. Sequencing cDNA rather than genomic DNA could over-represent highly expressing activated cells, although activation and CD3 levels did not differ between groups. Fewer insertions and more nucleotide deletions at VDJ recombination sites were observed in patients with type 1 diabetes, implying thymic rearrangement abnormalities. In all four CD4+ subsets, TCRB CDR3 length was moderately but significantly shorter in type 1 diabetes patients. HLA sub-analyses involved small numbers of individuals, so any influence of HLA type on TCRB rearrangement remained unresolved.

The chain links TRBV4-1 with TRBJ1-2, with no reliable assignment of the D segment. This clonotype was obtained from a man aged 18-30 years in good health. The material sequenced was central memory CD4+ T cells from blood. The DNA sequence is TGCGCCAGCAGCCAAGATCCCCAAACTAACTATGGCTACACCTTC. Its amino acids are CASSQDPQTNYGYTF.